This TCR beta chain was observed in a study of blood T cell repertoires in COVID-19. Only in-frame clones appear in the TCRdb table, and some are missing; sequencing was by immunoSEQ multiplex PCR. The sample has approximately 170,000 clones, about 86% seen once; the top ten hold roughly 8.7%. Germline V lookup: CDR1 SGHTA, CDR2 FQGNSA. The CDR3 length is 14 residues. V dropped 1 base and J dropped 8; count of bases not matched to a gene: 7. The origin of this receptor is a man aged 50-59 years with active or convalescent COVID-19. The chain recombines TRBV7-2 with TRBJ1-2; 7 bases align to TRBD1. The sample consisted of peripheral blood. The CDR3 reads CASSLEDRVGGYTF. CDR3 nucleotide sequence: TGTGCCAGCAGCTTAGAAGACAGGGTTGGCGGCTACACCTTC.